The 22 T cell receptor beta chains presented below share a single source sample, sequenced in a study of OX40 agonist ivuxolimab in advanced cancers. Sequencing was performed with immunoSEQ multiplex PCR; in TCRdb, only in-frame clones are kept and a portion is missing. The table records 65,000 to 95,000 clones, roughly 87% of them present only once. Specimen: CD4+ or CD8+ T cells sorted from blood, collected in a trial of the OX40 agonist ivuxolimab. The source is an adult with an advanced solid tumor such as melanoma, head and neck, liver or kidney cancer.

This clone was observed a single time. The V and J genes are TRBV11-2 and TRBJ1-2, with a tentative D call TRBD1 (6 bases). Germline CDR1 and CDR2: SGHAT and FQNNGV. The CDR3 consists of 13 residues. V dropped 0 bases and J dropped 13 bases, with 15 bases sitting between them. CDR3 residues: CASSLEWDTEFTF. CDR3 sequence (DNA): TGTGCCAGCAGCTTAGAATGGGACACCGAATTCACCTTC.

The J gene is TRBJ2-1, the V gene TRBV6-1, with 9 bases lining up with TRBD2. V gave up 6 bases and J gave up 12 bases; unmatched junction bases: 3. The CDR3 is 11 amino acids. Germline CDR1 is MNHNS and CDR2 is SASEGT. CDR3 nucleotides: TGTGCCAGCAGAAATAGCGGGGGGCAGTTCTTC. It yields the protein CASRNSGGQFF.

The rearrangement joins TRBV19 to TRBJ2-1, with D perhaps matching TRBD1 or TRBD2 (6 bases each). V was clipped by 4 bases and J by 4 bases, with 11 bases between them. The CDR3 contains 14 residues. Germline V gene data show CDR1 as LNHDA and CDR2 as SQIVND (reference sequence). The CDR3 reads CASSSGTTYNEQFF. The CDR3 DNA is TGTGCCAGTAGTAGCGGGACAACATACAATGAGCAGTTCTTC.

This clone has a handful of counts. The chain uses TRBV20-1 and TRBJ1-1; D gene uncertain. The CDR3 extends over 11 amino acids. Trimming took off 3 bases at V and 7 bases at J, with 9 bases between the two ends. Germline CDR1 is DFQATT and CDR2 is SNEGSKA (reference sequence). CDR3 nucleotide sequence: TGCAGTGCTAGTTCTGGGGATGAAGCTTTCTTT. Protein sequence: CSASSGDEAFF.

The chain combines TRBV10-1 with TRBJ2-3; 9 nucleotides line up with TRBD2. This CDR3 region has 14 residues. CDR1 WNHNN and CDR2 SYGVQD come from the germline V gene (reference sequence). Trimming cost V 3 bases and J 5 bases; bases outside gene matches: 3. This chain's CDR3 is CASSDAGGLDTQYF. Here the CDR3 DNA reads TGCGCCAGCAGTGACGCGGGGGGGCTAGATACGCAGTATTTT.

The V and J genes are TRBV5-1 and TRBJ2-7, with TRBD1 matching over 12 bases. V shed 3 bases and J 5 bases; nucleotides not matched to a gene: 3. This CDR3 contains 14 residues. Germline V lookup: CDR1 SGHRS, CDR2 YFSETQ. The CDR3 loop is CASSSGTGGNEQYV. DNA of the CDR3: TGCGCCAGCAGCTCTGGGACAGGGGGCAACGAGCAGTACGTC.

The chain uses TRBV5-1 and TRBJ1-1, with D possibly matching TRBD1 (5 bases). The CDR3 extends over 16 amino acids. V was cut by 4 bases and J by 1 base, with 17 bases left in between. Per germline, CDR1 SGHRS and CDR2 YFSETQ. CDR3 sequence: CASSPLLAGANTEAFF. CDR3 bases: TGCGCCAGCAGCCCTCTCCTGGCCGGGGCGAACACTGAAGCTTTCTTT.

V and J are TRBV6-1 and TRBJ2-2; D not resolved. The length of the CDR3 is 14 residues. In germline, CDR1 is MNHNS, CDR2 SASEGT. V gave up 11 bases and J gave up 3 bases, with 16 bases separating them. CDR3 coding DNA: TGTGCCTGCCGGGTCACGGGCTACACCGGGGAGCTGTTTTTT. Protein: CACRVTGYTGELFF.

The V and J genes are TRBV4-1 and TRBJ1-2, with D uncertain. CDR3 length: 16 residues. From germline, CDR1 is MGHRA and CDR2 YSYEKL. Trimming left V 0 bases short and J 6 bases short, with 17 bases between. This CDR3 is CASSQDWGLGLDGYTF. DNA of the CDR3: TGCGCCAGCAGCCAAGATTGGGGATTAGGACTGGATGGCTACACCTTC.

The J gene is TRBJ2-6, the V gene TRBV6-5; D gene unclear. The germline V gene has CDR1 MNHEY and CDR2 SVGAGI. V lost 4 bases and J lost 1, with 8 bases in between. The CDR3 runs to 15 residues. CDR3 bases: TGTGCCAGCAGTTTCCGACGGTCTGGGGCCAACGTCCTGACTTTC. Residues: CASSFRRSGANVLTF.

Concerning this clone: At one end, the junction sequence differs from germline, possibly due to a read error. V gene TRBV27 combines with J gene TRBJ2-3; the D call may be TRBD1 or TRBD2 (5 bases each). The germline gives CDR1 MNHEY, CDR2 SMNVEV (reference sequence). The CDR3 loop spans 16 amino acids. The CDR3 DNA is TGTGCCAGCGCCCATATCGGGGCAGCTCGCACAGGTACGCAGTATTTT. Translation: CASAHIGAARTGTQYF.

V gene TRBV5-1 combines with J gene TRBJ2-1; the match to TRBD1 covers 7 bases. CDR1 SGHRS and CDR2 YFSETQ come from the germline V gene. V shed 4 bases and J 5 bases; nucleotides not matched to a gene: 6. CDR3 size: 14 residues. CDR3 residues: CASSMGTANNEQFF. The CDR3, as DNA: TGCGCCAGCAGCATGGGGACAGCTAACAATGAGCAGTTCTTC. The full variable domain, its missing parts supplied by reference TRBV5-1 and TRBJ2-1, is KAGVTQTPRYLIKTRGQQVTLSCSPISGHRSVSWYQQTPGQGLQFLFEYFSETQRNKGNFPGRFSGRQFSNSRSEMNVSTLELGDSALYLCASSMGTANNEQFFGPGTRLTVL.

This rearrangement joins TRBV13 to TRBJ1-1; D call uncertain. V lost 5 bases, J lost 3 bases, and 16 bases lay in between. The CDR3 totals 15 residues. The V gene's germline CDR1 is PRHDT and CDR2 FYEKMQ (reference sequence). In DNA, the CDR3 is TGTGCCAGCAGCCCAGCAACTATAGTTTACACTGAAGCTTTCTTT. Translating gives CASSPATIVYTEAFF. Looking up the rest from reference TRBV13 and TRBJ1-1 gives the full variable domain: AAGVIQSPRHLIKEKRETATLKCYPIPRHDTVYWYQQGPGQDPQFLISFYEKMQSDKGSIPDRFSAQQFSDYHSELNMSSLELGDSALYFCASSPATIVYTEAFFGQGTRLTVV.

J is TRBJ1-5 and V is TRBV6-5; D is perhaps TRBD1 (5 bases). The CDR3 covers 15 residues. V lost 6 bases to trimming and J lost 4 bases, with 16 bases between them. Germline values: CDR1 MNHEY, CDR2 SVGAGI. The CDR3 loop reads CASRGTWSVNQPQHF. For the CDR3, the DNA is TGTGCCAGCAGGGGGACGTGGAGTGTTAATCAGCCCCAGCATTTT.

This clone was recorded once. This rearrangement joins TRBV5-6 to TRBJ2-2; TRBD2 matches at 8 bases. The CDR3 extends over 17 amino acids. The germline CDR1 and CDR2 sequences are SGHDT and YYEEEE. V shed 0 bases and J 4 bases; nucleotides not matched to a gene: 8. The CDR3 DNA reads TGTGCCAGCAGCTTGGCCTCCGGGGGGGGCAGCACCGGGGAGCTGTTTTTT. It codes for CASSLASGGGSTGELFF. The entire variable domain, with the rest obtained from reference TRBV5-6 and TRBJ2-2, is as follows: DAGVTQSPTHLIKTRGQQVTLRCSPKSGHDTVSWYQQALGQGPQFIFQYYEEEERQRGNFPDRFSGHQFPNYSSELNVNALLLGDSALYLCASSLASGGGSTGELFFGEGSRLTVL.

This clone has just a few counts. The CDR3 spells CASSSLRGNEQFF. The CDR3 nucleotides read TGTGCCAGCAGCTCTTTGAGGGGAAATGAGCAGTTCTTC. The chain links TRBV7-2 to TRBJ2-1; D is possibly TRBD1 or TRBD2 (5 bases each). From germline, CDR1 is SGHTA and CDR2 FQGNSA. Trimming removed 4 bases from V and 7 bases from J, with 11 bases in between. The length of the CDR3 is 13 residues.

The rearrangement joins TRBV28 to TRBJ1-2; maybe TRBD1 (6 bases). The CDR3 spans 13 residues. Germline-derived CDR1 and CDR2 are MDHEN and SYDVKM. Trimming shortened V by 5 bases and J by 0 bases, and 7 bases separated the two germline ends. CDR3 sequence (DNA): TGTGCCAGCAGTCGACAGGCTAACTATGGCTACACCTTC. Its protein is CASSRQANYGYTF.

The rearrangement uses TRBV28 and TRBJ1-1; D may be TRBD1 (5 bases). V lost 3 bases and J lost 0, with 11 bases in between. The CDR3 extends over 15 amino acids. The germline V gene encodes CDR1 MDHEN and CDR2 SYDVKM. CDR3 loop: CASSLYGAMNTEAFF. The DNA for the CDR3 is TGTGCCAGCAGTTTGTATGGGGCTATGAACACTGAAGCTTTCTTT.

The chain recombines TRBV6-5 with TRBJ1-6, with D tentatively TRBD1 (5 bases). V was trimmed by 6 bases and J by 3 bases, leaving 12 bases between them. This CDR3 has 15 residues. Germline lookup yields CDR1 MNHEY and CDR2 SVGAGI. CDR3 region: CASSFQGGYNSPLHF. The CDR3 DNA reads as TGTGCCAGCAGCTTTCAGGGAGGCTATAATTCACCCCTCCACTTT.

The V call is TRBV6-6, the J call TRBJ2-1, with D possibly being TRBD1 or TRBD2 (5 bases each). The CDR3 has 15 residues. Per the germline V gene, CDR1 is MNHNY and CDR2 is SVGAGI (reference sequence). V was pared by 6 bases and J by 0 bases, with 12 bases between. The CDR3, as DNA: TGTGCCAGCAGCCGGGACCGCCTCTCCTACAATGAGCAGTTCTTC. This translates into CASSRDRLSYNEQFF.

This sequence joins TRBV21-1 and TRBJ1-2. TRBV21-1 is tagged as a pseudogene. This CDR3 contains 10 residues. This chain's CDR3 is CVGSNYGYTF. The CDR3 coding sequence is TGTGTGGGGTCAAACTATGGCTACACCTTC.

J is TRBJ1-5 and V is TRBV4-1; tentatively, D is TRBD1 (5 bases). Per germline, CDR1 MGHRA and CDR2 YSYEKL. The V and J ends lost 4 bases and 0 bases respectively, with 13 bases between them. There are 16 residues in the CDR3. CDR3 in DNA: TGCGCCAGCAGCCCAAATCGGGGCACTAGCAATCAGCCCCAGCATTTT. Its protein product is CASSPNRGTSNQPQHF.